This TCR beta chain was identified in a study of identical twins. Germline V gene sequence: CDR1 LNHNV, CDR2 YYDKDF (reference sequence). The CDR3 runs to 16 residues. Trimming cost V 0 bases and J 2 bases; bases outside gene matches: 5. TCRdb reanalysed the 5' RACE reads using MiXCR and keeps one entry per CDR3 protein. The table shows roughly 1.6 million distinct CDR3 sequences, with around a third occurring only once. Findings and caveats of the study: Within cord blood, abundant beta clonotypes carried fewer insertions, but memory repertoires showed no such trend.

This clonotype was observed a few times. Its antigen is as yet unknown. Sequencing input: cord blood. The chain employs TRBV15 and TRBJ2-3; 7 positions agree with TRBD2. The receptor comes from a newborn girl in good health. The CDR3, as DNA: TGTGCCACCAGCAGAGACCAAGCGGGAAACACAGATACGCAGTATTTT. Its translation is CATSRDQAGNTDTQYF.